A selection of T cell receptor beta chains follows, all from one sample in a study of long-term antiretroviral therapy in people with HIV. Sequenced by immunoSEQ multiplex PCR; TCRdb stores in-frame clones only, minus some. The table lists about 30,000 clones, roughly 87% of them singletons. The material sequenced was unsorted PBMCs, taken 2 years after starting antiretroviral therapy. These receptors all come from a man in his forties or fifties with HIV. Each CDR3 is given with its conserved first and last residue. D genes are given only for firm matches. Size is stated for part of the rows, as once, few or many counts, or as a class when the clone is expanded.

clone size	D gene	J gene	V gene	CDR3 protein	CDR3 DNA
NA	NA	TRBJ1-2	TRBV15	CATSLTAVEGYTF	TGTGCCACCAGCCTGACAGCTGTTGAGGGCTACACCTTC
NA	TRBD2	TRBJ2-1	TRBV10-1	CASSHTSGSYNEQFF	TGCGCCAGCAGTCACACTAGCGGATCCTACAATGAGCAGTTCTTC
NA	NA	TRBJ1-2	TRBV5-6	CASSSKGRPAGYTF	TGTGCCAGCAGCTCCAAGGGGCGCCCGGCGGGCTACACCTTC
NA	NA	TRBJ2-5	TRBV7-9	CASSLGTGSQETQYF	TGTGCCAGCAGCTTAGGCACAGGGAGCCAAGAGACCCAGTACTTC
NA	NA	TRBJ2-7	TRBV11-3	CASSTTGQLNYEQYF	TGTGCCAGCAGCACTACTGGACAGTTAAACTACGAGCAGTACTTC
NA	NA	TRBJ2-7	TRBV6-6	CASSYSPNSYEQYF	TGTGCCAGCAGTTACTCTCCTAACTCCTACGAGCAGTACTTC
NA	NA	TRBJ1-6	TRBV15	CATSSKGGYSPLHF	TGTGCCACCAGCTCAAAGGGGGGATATTCACCCCTCCACTTT
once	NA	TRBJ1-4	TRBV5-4	CASSLAGAAHNEKLFF	TGTGCCAGCAGCTTGGCAGGGGCGGCACATAATGAAAAACTGTTTTTT
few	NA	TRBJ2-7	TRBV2	CASSSSGGTYEQYF	TGTGCCAGCAGTTCCTCCGGAGGGACCTACGAGCAGTACTTC
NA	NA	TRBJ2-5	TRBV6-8	CASSYRGSSQETQYF	TGTGCCAGCAGTTACAGGGGTAGTAGCCAAGAGACCCAGTACTTC
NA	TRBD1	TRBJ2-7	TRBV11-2	CASSPNRGSYEQYF	TGTGCCAGCAGCCCTAACAGGGGGTCCTACGAGCAGTACTTC
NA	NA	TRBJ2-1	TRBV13	CASSLVRGSYNEQFF	TGTGCCAGCAGCTTAGTCAGGGGCTCCTACAATGAGCAGTTCTTC
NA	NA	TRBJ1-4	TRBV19	CASSRSPGDEKLFF	TGTGCCAGTAGTCGGTCCCCAGGGGATGAAAAACTGTTTTTT
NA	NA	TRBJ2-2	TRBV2	CARKGIRDTGELFF	TGTGCCAGGAAAGGCATAAGGGACACCGGGGAGCTGTTTTTT
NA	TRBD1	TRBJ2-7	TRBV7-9	CASSFQPGTENEQYF	TGTGCCAGCAGCTTTCAGCCGGGGACAGAGAACGAGCAGTACTTC
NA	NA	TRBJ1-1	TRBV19	CASSLRTAEAFF	TGTGCCAGTAGTCTCAGGACAGCTGAAGCTTTCTTT
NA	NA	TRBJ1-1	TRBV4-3	CASSRSLEGNTEAFF	TGCGCCAGCAGCCGTAGTTTAGAGGGGAACACTGAAGCTTTCTTT
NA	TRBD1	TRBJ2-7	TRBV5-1	CASSFFSTGTGSSYEQYF	TGCGCCAGCAGCTTTTTCTCTACCGGGACAGGGAGCTCCTACGAGCAGTACTTC
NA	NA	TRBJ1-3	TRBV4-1	CASSQVLRGNTIYF	TGCGCCAGCAGCCAAGTCCTTAGAGGAAACACCATATATTTT
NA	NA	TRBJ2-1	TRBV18	CASSPLFGRQFF	TGTGCCAGCTCACCACTGTTCGGTCGGCAGTTCTTC
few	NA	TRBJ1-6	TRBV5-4	CASSSLLGGDVNSPLHF	TGTGCCAGCAGCTCTCTCCTGGGGGGCGATGTTAATTCACCCCTCCACTTT
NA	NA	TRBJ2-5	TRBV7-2	CASSLARAGPETQYF	TGTGCCAGCAGCTTAGCGCGGGCAGGGCCGGAGACCCAGTACTTC
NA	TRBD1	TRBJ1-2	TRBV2	CASSRLTGGEYGYTF	TGTGCCAGCAGTCGACTGACAGGGGGCGAGTATGGCTACACCTTC
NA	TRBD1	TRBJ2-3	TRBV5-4	CASSNTQGDRDTQYF	TGTGCCAGCAGTAATACTCAGGGGGACAGAGATACGCAGTATTTT
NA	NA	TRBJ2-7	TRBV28	CASSPRGGEGEQYF	TGTGCCAGCAGTCCTCGAGGGGGAGAAGGCGAGCAGTACTTC
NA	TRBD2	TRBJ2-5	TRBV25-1	CASSESGNQETQYF	TGTGCCAGCAGTGAAAGCGGGAACCAAGAGACCCAGTACTTC
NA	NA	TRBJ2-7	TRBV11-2	CASSLERQGSSYEQYF	TGTGCCAGCAGCTTAGAACGGCAGGGGAGCTCCTACGAGCAGTACTTC
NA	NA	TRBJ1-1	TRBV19	CASSIGRGQRAFF	TGTGCCAGTAGTATAGGACGGGGTCAAAGGGCTTTCTTT
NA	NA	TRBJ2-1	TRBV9	CASSLKTRRPFNEQFF	TGTGCCAGCAGCCTTAAGACGAGGCGCCCCTTCAATGAGCAGTTCTTC
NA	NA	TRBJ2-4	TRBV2	CASSADTLAKNIQYF	TGTGCCAGCAGCGCCGACACCTTAGCCAAAAACATTCAGTACTTC
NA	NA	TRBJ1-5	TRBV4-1	CASSLRLDWGYSNQPQHF	TGCGCCAGCAGCCTGAGGCTGGACTGGGGCTACAGCAATCAGCCCCAGCATTTT
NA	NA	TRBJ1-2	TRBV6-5	CASSYSRQGLGGYTF	TGTGCCAGCAGTTACTCGAGGCAGGGTTTGGGAGGCTACACCTTC
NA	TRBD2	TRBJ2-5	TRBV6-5	CASSARLAPQETQYF	TGTGCCAGCAGCGCTCGACTAGCGCCTCAAGAGACCCAGTACTTC
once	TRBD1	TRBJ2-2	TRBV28	CASSLTGTGGAAGELFF	TGTGCCAGCAGTTTGACCGGGACAGGGGGCGCGGCCGGGGAGCTGTTTTTT
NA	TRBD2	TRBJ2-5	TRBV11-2	CASSSGLVSETQYF	TGTGCCAGCAGCTCCGGACTAGTGAGCGAGACCCAGTACTTC
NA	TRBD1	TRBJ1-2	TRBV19	CASLGGDRRRRGYTF	TGTGCCAGTCTAGGAGGGGACAGGCGGAGGAGAGGCTACACCTTC